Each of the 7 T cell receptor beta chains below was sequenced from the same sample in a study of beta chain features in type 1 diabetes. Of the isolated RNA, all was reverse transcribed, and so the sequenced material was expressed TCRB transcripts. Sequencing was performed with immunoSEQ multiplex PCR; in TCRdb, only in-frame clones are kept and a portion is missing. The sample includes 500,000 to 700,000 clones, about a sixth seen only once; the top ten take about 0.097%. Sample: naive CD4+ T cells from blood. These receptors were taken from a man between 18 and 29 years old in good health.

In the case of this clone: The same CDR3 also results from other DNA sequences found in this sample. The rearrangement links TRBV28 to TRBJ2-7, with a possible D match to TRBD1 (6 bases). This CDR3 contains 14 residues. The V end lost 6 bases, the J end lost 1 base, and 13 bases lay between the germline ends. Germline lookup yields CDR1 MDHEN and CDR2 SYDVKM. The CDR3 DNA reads TGTGCCAGCAGAACCCCCGGACAGTCCTACGAGCAGTACTTC. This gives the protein CASRTPGQSYEQYF.

Here the CDR3 reads CASSVPPIDSPLHF. DNA for the CDR3: TGTGCCAGCAGCGTCCCCCCCATTGATTCACCCCTCCACTTT. The gene calls are TRBV5-6 and TRBJ1-6, with D hard to call. The CDR3 extends over 14 amino acids. Germline loops: CDR1 SGHDT, CDR2 YYEEEE. Trimming removed 4 bases from V and 8 bases from J, with 13 bases in between.

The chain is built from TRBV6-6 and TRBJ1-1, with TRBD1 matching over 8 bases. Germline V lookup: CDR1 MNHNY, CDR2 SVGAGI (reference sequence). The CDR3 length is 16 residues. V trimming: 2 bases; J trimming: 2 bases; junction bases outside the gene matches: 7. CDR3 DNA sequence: TGTGCCAGCAGTTACACCAGGGGGCAGGGAAACACTGAAGCTTTCTTT. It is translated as CASSYTRGQGNTEAFF.

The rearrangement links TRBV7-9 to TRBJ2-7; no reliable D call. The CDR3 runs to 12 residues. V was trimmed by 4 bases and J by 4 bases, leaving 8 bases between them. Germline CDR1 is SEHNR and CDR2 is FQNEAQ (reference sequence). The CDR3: CASSSQLYEQYF. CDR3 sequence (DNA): TGTGCCAGCAGCTCCCAGCTTTACGAGCAGTACTTC.

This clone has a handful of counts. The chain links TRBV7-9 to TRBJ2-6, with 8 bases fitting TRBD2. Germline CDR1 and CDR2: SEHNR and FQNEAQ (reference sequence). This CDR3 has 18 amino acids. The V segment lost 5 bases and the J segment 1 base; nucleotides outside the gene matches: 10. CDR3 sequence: CASSLYRSGVSGANVLTF. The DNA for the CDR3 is TGTGCCAGCAGCCTATACCGTAGCGGGGTATCTGGGGCCAACGTCCTGACTTTC.

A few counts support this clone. The CDR3 loop reads CASSLLGGGHTDTQYF. The CDR3, as DNA: TGTGCCAGCAGCCTGTTAGGGGGGGGGCACACAGATACGCAGTATTTT. This sequence joins TRBV7-2 and TRBJ2-3, with D maybe TRBD2 (7 bases). The ends were cut back, 5 bases at V and 2 bases at J, with 17 bases in the middle. This CDR3 spans 16 amino acids. Germline values: CDR1 SGHTA, CDR2 FQGNSA.

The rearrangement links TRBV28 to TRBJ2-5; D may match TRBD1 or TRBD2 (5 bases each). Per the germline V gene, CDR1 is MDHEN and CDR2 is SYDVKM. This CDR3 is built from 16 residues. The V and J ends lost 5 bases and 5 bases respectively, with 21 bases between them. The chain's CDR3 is CASSQTLGVEAETQYF. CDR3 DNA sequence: TGTGCCAGCAGTCAAACCTTGGGGGTAGAGGCGGAGACCCAGTACTTC.